This T cell receptor (beta chain) was obtained from a study of blood T cells in healthy people across ages. Sample donors were healthy Caucasian individuals that came from Russia, aged roughly 6 to 100. Every sample had a minimum of 6 million PBMCs isolated. Trimming stripped 0 bases from V and 7 bases from J, with 15 bases between. Germline V gene lookup returns CDR1 SGHAT and CDR2 FQDESV (reference sequence). This CDR3 has 15 residues. This clonotype was seen only a few times. Antigen specificity is unknown. Study-level findings and limits: Unsorted PBMC material precluded a definitive naive versus antigen-experienced comparison. Older individuals had lower TCR beta diversity per million T cells (the decline was roughly linear).

A sample-barcoded 5' primer and a J-beta primer mix were used in a second PCR of about 6 to 11 cycles. TCRdb reprocessed the 5' RACE reads with MiXCR, giving one entry per CDR3 protein. The sample lists some 1.6 million distinct CDR3 sequences, around 35% seen once, with approximately 10% in the top ten. This chain connects TRBV11-1 to TRBJ2-5, with unresolved D. The sequence came from a woman aged 25-40 years in good health. The sample taken for sequencing was blood. The CDR3 region has the DNA TGTGCCAGCAGCTTAGCGCCGTCCAAACAGCGGACCCAGTACTTC. Translating it yields CASSLAPSKQRTQYF.